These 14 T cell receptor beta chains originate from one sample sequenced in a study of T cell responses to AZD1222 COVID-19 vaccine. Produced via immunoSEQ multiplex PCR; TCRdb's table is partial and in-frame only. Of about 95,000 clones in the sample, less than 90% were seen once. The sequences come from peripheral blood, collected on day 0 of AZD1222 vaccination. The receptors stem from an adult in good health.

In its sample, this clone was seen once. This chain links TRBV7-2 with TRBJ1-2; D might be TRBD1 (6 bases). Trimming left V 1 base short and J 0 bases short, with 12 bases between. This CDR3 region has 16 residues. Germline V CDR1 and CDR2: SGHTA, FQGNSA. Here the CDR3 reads CASSLVGARANYGYTF. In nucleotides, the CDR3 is TGTGCCAGCAGCTTAGTGGGGGCCAGGGCTAACTATGGCTACACCTTC.

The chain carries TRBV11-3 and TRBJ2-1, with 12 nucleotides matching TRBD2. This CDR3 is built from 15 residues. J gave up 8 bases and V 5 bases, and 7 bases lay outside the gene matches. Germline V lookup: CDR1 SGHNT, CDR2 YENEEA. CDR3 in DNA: TGTGCCAGCAGCCAATCTAGCGGGGGGGCCCATGAGCAGTTCTTC. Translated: CASSQSSGGAHEQFF.

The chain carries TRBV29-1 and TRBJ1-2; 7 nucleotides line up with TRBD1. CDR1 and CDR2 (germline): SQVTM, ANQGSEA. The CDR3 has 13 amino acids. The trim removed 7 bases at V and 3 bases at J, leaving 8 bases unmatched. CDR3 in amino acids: CSAGTAEDYGYTF. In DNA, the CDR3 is TGCAGCGCTGGGACAGCCGAGGACTATGGCTACACCTTC.

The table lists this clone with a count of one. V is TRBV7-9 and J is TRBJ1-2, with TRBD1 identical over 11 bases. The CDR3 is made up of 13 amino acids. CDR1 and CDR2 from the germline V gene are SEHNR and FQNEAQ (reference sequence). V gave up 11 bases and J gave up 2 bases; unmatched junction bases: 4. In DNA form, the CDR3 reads TGTGCCGTAGGACAGGGGGCAAACTATGGCTACACCTTC. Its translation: CAVGQGANYGYTF. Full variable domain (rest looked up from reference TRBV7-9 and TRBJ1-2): DTGVSQNPRHKITKRGQNVTFRCDPISEHNRLYWYRQTLGQGPEFLTYFQNEAQLEKSRLLSDRFSAERPKGSFSTLEIQRTEQGDSAMYLCAVGQGANYGYTFGSGTRLTVV.

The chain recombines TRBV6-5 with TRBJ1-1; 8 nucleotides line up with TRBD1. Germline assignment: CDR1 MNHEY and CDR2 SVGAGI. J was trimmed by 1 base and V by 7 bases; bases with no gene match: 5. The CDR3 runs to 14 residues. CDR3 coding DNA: TGTGCCAGCACTCAGGGGGCGTGGAACACTGAAGCTTTCTTT. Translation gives CASTQGAWNTEAFF.

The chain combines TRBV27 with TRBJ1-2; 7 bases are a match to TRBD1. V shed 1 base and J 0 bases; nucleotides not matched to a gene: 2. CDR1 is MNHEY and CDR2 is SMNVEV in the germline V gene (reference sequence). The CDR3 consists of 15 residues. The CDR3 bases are TGTGCCAGCAGTTTATACAGGGGAGCTAACTATGGCTACACCTTC. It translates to CASSLYRGANYGYTF.

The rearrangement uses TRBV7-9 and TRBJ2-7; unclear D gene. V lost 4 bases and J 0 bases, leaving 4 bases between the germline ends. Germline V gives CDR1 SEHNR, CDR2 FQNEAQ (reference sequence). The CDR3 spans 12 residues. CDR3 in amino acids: CASSSSSYEQYF. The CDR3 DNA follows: TGTGCCAGCAGCTCCAGCTCCTACGAGCAGTACTTC. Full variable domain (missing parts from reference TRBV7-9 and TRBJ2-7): DTGVSQNPRHKITKRGQNVTFRCDPISEHNRLYWYRQTLGQGPEFLTYFQNEAQLEKSRLLSDRFSAERPKGSFSTLEIQRTEQGDSAMYLCASSSSSYEQYFGPGTRLTVT.

The CDR3 DNA reads as TGTGCCAGCAGTTACGGATCGGGAGGCTACACCTTC. It codes for CASSYGSGGYTF. The rearrangement uses TRBV6-5 and TRBJ1-2, with D uncertain. Deletions cut 2 bases from V and 8 bases from J, with 9 bases between. CDR1 and CDR2 (germline): MNHEY, SVGAGI. This CDR3 has 12 residues.

The CDR3 region has the DNA TGCAGCGTTGGACTAGGACTAGGTGCCATCGGGGAGCTGTTTTTT. It specifies CSVGLGLGAIGELFF. This rearrangement joins TRBV29-1 to TRBJ2-2, with 7 nucleotides matching TRBD2. The CDR3 runs 15 residues. Germline lookup yields CDR1 SQVTM and CDR2 ANQGSEA. Trimming removed 4 bases from V and 7 bases from J; junction bases left unmatched: 12.

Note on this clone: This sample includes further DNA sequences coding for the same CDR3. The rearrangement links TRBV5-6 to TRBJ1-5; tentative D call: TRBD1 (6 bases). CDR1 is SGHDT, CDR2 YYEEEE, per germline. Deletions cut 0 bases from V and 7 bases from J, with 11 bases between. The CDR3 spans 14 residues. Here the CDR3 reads CASSLGPGEQPQHF. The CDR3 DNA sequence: TGTGCCAGCAGCTTGGGGCCAGGGGAGCAGCCCCAGCATTTT.

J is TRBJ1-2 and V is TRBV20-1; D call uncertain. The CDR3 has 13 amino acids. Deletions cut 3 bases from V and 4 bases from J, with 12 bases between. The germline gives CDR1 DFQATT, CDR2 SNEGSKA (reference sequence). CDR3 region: CSASSPVGYGYTF. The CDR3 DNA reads TGCAGTGCTAGTTCACCTGTCGGCTATGGCTACACCTTC.

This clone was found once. The CDR3 DNA reads TGTGCCAGCAGTCCTGCAGAGGAGCAGTACTTC. The encoded protein is CASSPAEEQYF. The chain recombines TRBV25-1 with TRBJ2-7; D unclear. The germline CDR1 and CDR2 sequences are MGHDK and SYGVNS. V was cut by 5 bases and J by 7 bases, with 9 bases left in between. The CDR3 spans 11 residues.

This chain's CDR3 is CASRPAGRESPLHF. Written as DNA, the CDR3 is TGTGCCAGCCGTCCGGCCGGTAGGGAATCACCCCTCCACTTT. This rearrangement joins TRBV10-3 to TRBJ1-6; D is ambiguous. The CDR3 is 14 residues long. Germline CDR1 reads ENHRY; CDR2 reads SYGVKD. Trimming left V 10 bases short and J 10 bases short, with 20 bases between.

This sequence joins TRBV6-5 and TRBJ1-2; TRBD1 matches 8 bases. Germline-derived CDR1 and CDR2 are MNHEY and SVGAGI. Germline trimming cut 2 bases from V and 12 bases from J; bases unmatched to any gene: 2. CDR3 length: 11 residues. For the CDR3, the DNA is TGTGCCAGCAGTTACGCAGGGGGCCACACCTTC. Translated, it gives CASSYAGGHTF.